The next 9 T cell receptor beta chains were all read from a single sample in a study of radiotherapy plus CTLA-4 blockade in lung cancer. Assay used: immunoSEQ multiplex PCR; TCRdb lists only in-frame clones, some missing. The sample holds fewer than 95,000 clones, around 82% seen once. This specimen consisted of peripheral blood, obtained from a patient treated with radiotherapy plus ipilimumab. All receptors derive from a human donor with non-small cell lung cancer who had stable disease on radiotherapy plus ipilimumab.

This clone was recorded once. The chain joins TRBV29-1 to TRBJ1-4; D is perhaps TRBD1 (5 bases). Looked up from germline, CDR1 is SQVTM and CDR2 is ANQGSEA. The V gene lost 3 bases and the J gene lost 3 bases, with 11 bases spanning the gap. CDR3 length equals 14 residues. CDR3: CSVEGDSSNEKLFF. The CDR3, as DNA: TGCAGCGTTGAGGGTGACAGTTCTAATGAAAAACTGTTTTTT. Full variable domain (remainder filled in from reference TRBV29-1 and TRBJ1-4): SAVISQKPSRDICQRGTSLTIQCQVDSQVTMMFWYRQQPGQSLTLIATANQGSEATYESGFVIDKFPISRPNLTFSTLTVSNMSPEDSSIYLCSVEGDSSNEKLFFGSGTQLSVL.

This chain connects TRBV7-9 to TRBJ1-3; D may be TRBD1 (6 bases). The CDR3 sequence is 15 residues long. V gave up 3 bases and J gave up 3 bases, with 12 bases separating them. The germline V gene encodes CDR1 SEHNR and CDR2 FQNEAQ (reference sequence). The CDR3 coding sequence is TGTGCCAGCAGCTTCCCAGGGGCCGGTGGAAACACCATATATTTT. Its translation: CASSFPGAGGNTIYF. Full variable domain (outside the CDR3, taken from reference TRBV7-9 and TRBJ1-3): DTGVSQNPRHKITKRGQNVTFRCDPISEHNRLYWYRQTLGQGPEFLTYFQNEAQLEKSRLLSDRFSAERPKGSFSTLEIQRTEQGDSAMYLCASSFPGAGGNTIYFGEGSWLTVV.

The CDR3 DNA sequence: TGCGCCAGCAGCTCTACAGATTCAACTAATGAAAAACTGTTTTTT. The encoded protein is CASSSTDSTNEKLFF. V and J are TRBV5-1 and TRBJ1-4, with unresolved D. The V gene lost 3 bases and the J gene lost 0 bases, with 9 bases spanning the gap. The CDR3 runs to 15 residues. Germline assignment: CDR1 SGHRS and CDR2 YFSETQ.

The V call is TRBV28, the J call TRBJ1-5; weak D call: TRBD1 (5 bases). Trimming shortened V by 4 bases and J by 5 bases, and 18 bases separated the two germline ends. This CDR3 region has 16 residues. The V gene's germline CDR1 is MDHEN and CDR2 SYDVKM. CDR3 sequence reads: CASSSGGQGGYQPQHF. The CDR3 DNA is TGTGCCAGCAGTTCGGGTGGGCAGGGAGGCTATCAGCCCCAGCATTTT.

V and J are TRBV6-5 and TRBJ1-3; D not certain. Germline values: CDR1 MNHEY, CDR2 SVGAGI. The CDR3 consists of 15 residues. The germline V and J ends were trimmed by 4 bases and 0 bases, with 10 bases remaining between them. Here the CDR3 DNA reads TGTGCCAGCAGTTTTGAACCCCTCTCTGGAAACACCATATATTTT. Translated, it gives CASSFEPLSGNTIYF.

The chain carries TRBV5-1 and TRBJ2-7; 8 bases fit TRBD1. CDR1 and CDR2 from the germline V gene are SGHRS and YFSETQ. The CDR3 is made up of 12 amino acids. With 2 bases clipped from V and 6 bases from J, the junction kept 1 base outside the gene matches. The CDR3 DNA reads as TGCGCCAGCAGCTTTGGGACAGGCGAGCAGTACTTC. This gives the protein CASSFGTGEQYF. Using reference TRBV5-1 and TRBJ2-7 for the parts outside the CDR3, the full variable domain is KAGVTQTPRYLIKTRGQQVTLSCSPISGHRSVSWYQQTPGQGLQFLFEYFSETQRNKGNFPGRFSGRQFSNSRSEMNVSTLELGDSALYLCASSFGTGEQYFGPGTRLTVT.

J is TRBJ2-2 and V is TRBV5-1, with 7 bases fitting TRBD2. Per the germline V gene, CDR1 is SGHRS and CDR2 is YFSETQ. This CDR3 is 17 amino acids long. V dropped 3 bases and J dropped 4; count of bases not matched to a gene: 12. CDR3: CASSSSLAARVTGELFF. CDR3 DNA sequence: TGCGCCAGCAGCTCCTCTCTAGCGGCCCGAGTCACCGGGGAGCTGTTTTTT.

This clone was seen a few times. The chain couples TRBV7-6 to TRBJ2-5; 8 nucleotides line up with TRBD1. The V and J ends lost 5 bases and 4 bases, in that order; junction bases with no gene match: 9. Germline V gives CDR1 SGHVS, CDR2 FNYEAQ. The CDR3 has 15 amino acids. The CDR3 nucleotides read TGTGCCAGCAGCGGCCAGGGGGCGCCTGGAGAGACCCAGTACTTC. Protein sequence: CASSGQGAPGETQYF.

This clone has just one count. The chain joins TRBV5-6 to TRBJ2-7; TRBD1 matches at 7 bases. This CDR3 has 14 amino acids. V dropped 0 bases and J dropped 3; count of bases not matched to a gene: 3. Germline V gene lookup returns CDR1 SGHDT and CDR2 YYEEEE. The CDR3 region has the DNA TGTGCCAGCAGCTTGGGGACAGGTTACTACGAGCAGTACTTC. It yields the protein CASSLGTGYYEQYF.